The clone carrying this T cell receptor beta chain was recorded at least ten times. The library targeted TCRbeta and was prepared with unique molecular identifiers. TCRdb reprocessed the PCR reads with MiXCR, giving one entry per CDR3 protein. This sample yields 700,000 or so distinct CDR3 sequences, of which around 13% are seen a single time; around 0.8% belongs to the top ten. The record originates from a study of T-cell reconstitution after alpha-beta-depleted transplantation in children. The CDR3 contains 14 residues. The V end lost 5 bases, the J end lost 5 bases, and 16 bases lay between the germline ends. Germline CDR1 MDHEN, CDR2 SYDVKM.

The chain links TRBV28 to TRBJ2-7; D not certain. This sequence originates from a girl aged 2 to 10 with congenital amegakaryocytic thrombocytopenia, due to receive a stem cell transplant. The source was PBMCs, collected before TCRalphabeta/CD19-depleted stem cell transplant. The CDR3 DNA sequence: TGTGCCAGCAGTCCTCTAGACCCATTCAACGAGCAGTACTTC. This sequence encodes CASSPLDPFNEQYF.